Following are 32 T cell receptor beta chains from one sample sequenced in a study of blood T cell repertoires in COVID-19. Some clones are missing from TCRdb's copy, which holds only in-frame ones; the method was immunoSEQ multiplex PCR. The sample lists about 140,000 clones, roughly four fifths seen once, with 5.5% to 8% in the top ten. The material sequenced was peripheral blood. The receptors were gathered from a human donor in a cohort sampled during active COVID-19.

V is TRBV11-3 and J is TRBJ2-1; D is possibly TRBD2 (6 bases). V shed 5 bases and J shed 5 bases, with 10 bases lying between them. The germline V gene has CDR1 SGHNT and CDR2 YENEEA. This CDR3 is built from 13 residues. The DNA for the CDR3 is TGTGCCAGCAGCCCGGGACTTGACAATGAGCAGTTCTTC. This gives the protein CASSPGLDNEQFF.

J is TRBJ1-1 and V is TRBV5-1; no definite D call. The CDR3 totals 14 residues. V lost 4 bases and J 1 base, leaving 11 bases between the germline ends. Germline CDR1 and CDR2: SGHRS and YFSETQ. CDR3 sequence: CASSLGSGNTEAFF. The DNA of the CDR3 is TGCGCCAGCAGCCTGGGTAGCGGGAACACTGAAGCTTTCTTT.

This clone has only one observation. This sequence joins TRBV5-1 and TRBJ1-1, with D tentatively TRBD1 (5 bases). Per germline, CDR1 SGHRS and CDR2 YFSETQ. The CDR3 contains 14 residues. Trimming removed 4 bases at V and 1 base at J, with 11 bases between. The CDR3 here is CASSLQATNTEAFF. The DNA of the CDR3 is TGCGCCAGCAGCCTACAGGCCACGAACACTGAAGCTTTCTTT.

This chain connects TRBV19 to TRBJ2-3; no definite D call. Germline CDR1 reads LNHDA; CDR2 reads SQIVND (reference sequence). This CDR3 has 13 residues. The V end was cut by 5 bases, the J end by 4 bases, with 10 bases between. CDR3 residues: CASSPSTADTQYF. In nucleotides, the CDR3 is TGTGCCAGTAGTCCCTCAACGGCAGATACGCAGTATTTT.

In this sample, this clone turned up once. The V gene is TRBV9, the J gene TRBJ2-1, with TRBD2 matching 8 bases. V lost 1 base, J lost 9 bases, and 9 bases stayed unmatched. CDR1 and CDR2 (germline): SGDLS, YYNGEE. CDR3 length: 15 residues. The CDR3 DNA is TGTGCCAGCAGCGTACGTTTAGCGGGGTATTTTGAGCAGTTCTTC. Amino acid sequence: CASSVRLAGYFEQFF.

The rearrangement joins TRBV7-3 to TRBJ2-7; D might be TRBD1 (6 bases). V lost 6 bases and J lost 2, with 20 bases in between. Germline CDR1 reads SGHTA; CDR2 reads FQGTGA. The CDR3 spans 16 residues. DNA for the CDR3: TGTGCCAGCAGGGGGACCACAGGGCCCGGGACCTACGAGCAGTACTTC. It translates to CASRGTTGPGTYEQYF.

The chain joins TRBV6-5 to TRBJ1-5, with D unresolved. The CDR3 spans 13 residues. In germline, CDR1 is MNHEY, CDR2 SVGAGI. V dropped 6 bases and J dropped 0 bases, with 6 bases sitting between them. CDR3 sequence reads: CASRRYSNQPQHF. The CDR3 DNA is TGTGCCAGCAGGAGGTATAGCAATCAGCCCCAGCATTTT.

The chain employs TRBV15 and TRBJ1-2, with a tentative D call TRBD1 (6 bases). V was trimmed by 3 bases and J by 4 bases, leaving 18 bases between them. This CDR3 is 16 amino acids long. Per the germline V gene, CDR1 is LNHNV and CDR2 is YYDKDF (reference sequence). The CDR3 loop is CATSSLTGGLSYGYTF. Written as DNA, the CDR3 is TGTGCCACCAGCAGCTTAACCGGGGGGCTTAGCTATGGCTACACCTTC.

The chain couples TRBV28 to TRBJ1-3; possibly TRBD1 for D (6 bases). CDR3 length equals 15 residues. Per germline, CDR1 MDHEN and CDR2 SYDVKM. The ends were cut back, 3 bases at V and 0 bases at J, with 9 bases in the middle. As DNA, the CDR3 is TGTGCCAGCAGTTTTCAGGGGCTCTCTGGAAACACCATATATTTT. This encodes CASSFQGLSGNTIYF.

This clone appeared once. V usage is TRBV5-1 and J usage is TRBJ2-3, with 11 positions matching TRBD2. CDR3 length: 16 residues. Trimming at V came to 0 bases and at J to 2 bases, leaving 2 bases not matched to a gene. The V gene's germline CDR1 is SGHRS and CDR2 YFSETQ. CDR3 region: CASSLVLAGATDTQYF. For the CDR3, the DNA is TGCGCCAGCAGCTTGGTACTAGCGGGGGCCACAGATACGCAGTATTTT.

The chain couples TRBV30 to TRBJ1-2; D may be TRBD1 (5 bases). Germline assignment: CDR1 GTSNPN and CDR2 SVGIG (reference sequence). The CDR3 extends over 19 amino acids. The V end was cut by 2 bases, the J end by 7 bases, with 32 bases between. CDR3 coding DNA: TGTGCCTGGAGTCCCACCATCCGGGGGAGCTATTTTCTCACGGGTGGCTACACCTTC. Its translation is CAWSPTIRGSYFLTGGYTF. The full variable domain, in which reference TRBV30 and TRBJ1-2 provide the parts outside the CDR3, is SQTIHQWPATLVQPVGSPLSLECTVEGTSNPNLYWYRQAAGRGLQLLFYSVGIGQISSEVPQNLSASRPQDRQFILSSKKLLLSDSGFYLCAWSPTIRGSYFLTGGYTFGSGTRLTVV.

This clone was counted a few times. J is TRBJ1-2 and V is TRBV7-2; perhaps TRBD1 as D (5 bases). Germline values: CDR1 SGHTA, CDR2 FQGNSA. CDR3 length equals 14 residues. Trimming left V 5 bases short and J 7 bases short, with 17 bases between. The CDR3 DNA is TGTGCCAGCAGCCCGGGGGGAGGGGCTAGTGGCTACACCTTC. Its translation: CASSPGGGASGYTF.

V and J are TRBV7-6 and TRBJ1-2, with D uncertain. CDR1 and CDR2 from the germline V gene are SGHVS and FNYEAQ. CDR3 size: 13 residues. The V end was cut by 3 bases, the J end by 0 bases, with 5 bases between. The CDR3 protein is CASSLSSNYGYTF. The CDR3 DNA sequence: TGTGCCAGCAGCTTGAGCTCTAACTATGGCTACACCTTC. Combining the CDR3 with reference TRBV7-6 and TRBJ1-2 gives the whole variable domain GAGVSQSPRYKVTKRGQDVALRCDPISGHVSLYWYRQALGQGPEFLTYFNYEAQQDKSGLPNDRFSAERPEGSISTLTIQRTEQRDSAMYRCASSLSSNYGYTFGSGTRLTVV.

CDR3 sequence: CASRRDTRGTEAFF. CDR3 in DNA: TGTGCCAGCAGAAGGGACACCCGAGGCACTGAAGCTTTCTTT. The chain has TRBV6-5 and TRBJ1-1; D is perhaps TRBD1 (6 bases). Germline V gene data show CDR1 as MNHEY and CDR2 as SVGAGI. The length of the CDR3 is 14 residues. V lost 6 bases and J 4 bases, leaving 15 bases between the germline ends.

The genes are TRBV5-1 and TRBJ2-2, with a weak D call TRBD2 (5 bases). This CDR3 spans 14 amino acids. Germline V gene lookup returns CDR1 SGHRS and CDR2 YFSETQ. V gave up 6 bases and J gave up 3 bases, with 12 bases separating them. The CDR3: CASNRASYTGELFF. The CDR3 DNA follows: TGCGCCAGCAACCGGGCTAGCTACACCGGGGAGCTGTTTTTT. Full variable domain (rest looked up from reference TRBV5-1 and TRBJ2-2): KAGVTQTPRYLIKTRGQQVTLSCSPISGHRSVSWYQQTPGQGLQFLFEYFSETQRNKGNFPGRFSGRQFSNSRSEMNVSTLELGDSALYLCASNRASYTGELFFGEGSRLTVL.

The chain has TRBV3-1 (or the pseudogene TRBV3-2) and TRBJ1-1; no reliable D call. The germline V gene has CDR1 LGHDT and CDR2 YNNKEL (reference sequence). The V gene lost 6 bases and the J gene lost 4 bases, with 15 bases spanning the gap. There are 14 residues in the CDR3. DNA for the CDR3: TGTGCCAGCAGTTCCGCCCGGCGGGGCACTGAAGCTTTCTTT. Amino acid sequence: CASSSARRGTEAFF.

V is TRBV6-5 and J is TRBJ2-7; maybe TRBD2 (6 bases). V was cut by 6 bases and J by 9 bases, with 21 bases left in between. CDR1 is MNHEY and CDR2 is SVGAGI in the germline V gene. There are 14 residues in the CDR3. The CDR3 DNA reads TGTGCCAGCAGCGACGACACGGGGGATACGAGGCAGTACTTC. This encodes CASSDDTGDTRQYF.

This clone was found once. The chain links TRBV5-5 to TRBJ1-2, with a possible D match to TRBD1 (5 bases). Deletions cut 4 bases from V and 7 bases from J, with 20 bases between. Germline V lookup: CDR1 SGHKS, CDR2 YYEKEE (reference sequence). This CDR3 contains 15 residues. The CDR3 DNA reads as TGTGCCAGCAGCCCAGAACCTCAGGGTTTAGGTGGCTACACCTTC. Protein product: CASSPEPQGLGGYTF.

This clone turned up a few times. The chain carries TRBV15 and TRBJ2-3; D possibly corresponds to TRBD1 (5 bases). The CDR3 contains 14 residues. The germline gives CDR1 LNHNV, CDR2 YYDKDF (reference sequence). Trimming removed 5 bases at V and 1 base at J, with 10 bases between. The CDR3 DNA sequence: TGTGCCACCAGCTACGACAGCGGCACAGATACGCAGTATTTT. Translating gives CATSYDSGTDTQYF.

Here the CDR3 DNA reads TGCGCCAGCAGCCAAGGGCATCCCGGGGGTTTTAATGAAAAACTGTTTTTT. It encodes CASSQGHPGGFNEKLFF. The V call is TRBV4-3, the J call TRBJ1-4, with TRBD1 as a possible D gene (5 bases). The CDR3 has 17 residues. Germline CDR1 is LGHNA and CDR2 is YSLEER. V gave up 1 base and J gave up 4 bases, with 16 bases separating them.

The gene calls are TRBV7-2 and TRBJ2-5, with D maybe TRBD1 (5 bases). The CDR3 is 14 residues long. V lost 1 base, J lost 5 bases, and 11 bases lay in between. Germline CDR1 and CDR2: SGHTA and FQGNSA. The CDR3, as DNA: TGTGCCAGCAGCTTAGGCGTGGGGCTGGAGACCCAGTACTTC. Residues: CASSLGVGLETQYF.

This sequence joins TRBV5-5 and TRBJ1-4; D unclear. The germline V gene has CDR1 SGHKS and CDR2 YYEKEE (reference sequence). This CDR3 region has 16 residues. The V end was cut by 0 bases, the J end by 10 bases, with 19 bases between. The CDR3 DNA follows: TGTGCCAGCAGCTTGGAGGAGGTGGCGATATTGGGAAAACTGTTTTTT. Translated, it gives CASSLEEVAILGKLFF.

The CDR3 region is CASSLGRQAGAYNEQFF. Here the CDR3 DNA reads TGCGCCAGCAGCTTGGGCCGCCAAGCGGGGGCTTACAATGAGCAGTTCTTC. This chain connects TRBV5-1 to TRBJ2-1, with 8 bases lining up with TRBD2. The CDR3 is 17 amino acids. V shed 0 bases, J shed 4 bases, and the junction held 9 bases outside the gene matches. CDR1 is SGHRS and CDR2 is YFSETQ in the germline V gene. Variable domain in full (rest from reference TRBV5-1 and TRBJ2-1): KAGVTQTPRYLIKTRGQQVTLSCSPISGHRSVSWYQQTPGQGLQFLFEYFSETQRNKGNFPGRFSGRQFSNSRSEMNVSTLELGDSALYLCASSLGRQAGAYNEQFFGPGTRLTVL.

The V and J genes are TRBV10-1 and TRBJ2-2; D call uncertain. Trimming stripped 9 bases from V and 2 bases from J, with 7 bases between. The CDR3 sequence is 12 residues long. Germline assignment: CDR1 WNHNN and CDR2 SYGVQD (reference sequence). CDR3 nucleotides: TGCGCCAGATATTTCAACACCGGGGAGCTGTTTTTT. This translates into CARYFNTGELFF.

Comments on this clone: A junction boundary mismatches the germline segment, possibly from a read error. The chain uses TRBV7-7 and TRBJ2-5; TRBD2 aligns across 8 bases. Germline V gives CDR1 SSHAT, CDR2 FNYEAQ (reference sequence). The CDR3 has 16 amino acids. The chain's CDR3 is CASSLDRLAGQETQYF. CDR3 DNA: TGTGCTAGCAGCTTAGATCGGCTAGCGGGTCAAGAGACCCAGTACTTC.

V is TRBV5-1 and J is TRBJ2-7; D not resolved. Germline CDR1 SGHRS, CDR2 YFSETQ. The CDR3 sequence is 14 residues long. V shed 3 bases and J shed 3 bases, with 13 bases lying between them. The CDR3 bases are TGCGCCAGCAGCTCGACACCCGCAGGCTACGAGCAGTACTTC. Protein product: CASSSTPAGYEQYF.

This clone was seen only a few times. The V call is TRBV6-5, the J call TRBJ1-5; D is possibly TRBD1 (5 bases). Trimming shortened V by 2 bases and J by 4 bases, and 9 bases separated the two germline ends. Germline-derived CDR1 and CDR2 are MNHEY and SVGAGI. The CDR3 spans 14 residues. This CDR3 reads CASSYGGDNQPQHF. The DNA of the CDR3 is TGTGCCAGCAGTTACGGGGGGGATAATCAGCCCCAGCATTTT.

CDR3 sequence: CASSSEETQYF. CDR3 nucleotides: TGTGCCAGCAGCTCCGAAGAGACCCAGTACTTC. The V call is TRBV7-9, the J call TRBJ2-5; D is unresolved. This CDR3 has 11 residues. The germline V and J ends were trimmed by 4 bases and 3 bases, with 3 bases remaining between them. Looked up from germline, CDR1 is SEHNR and CDR2 is FQNEAQ (reference sequence).

The chain carries TRBV2 and TRBJ2-5; 8 positions agree with TRBD2. Germline CDR1 is SNHLY and CDR2 is FYNNEI. The V segment lost 7 bases and the J segment 1 base; nucleotides outside the gene matches: 8. The CDR3 is 15 amino acids. The CDR3 loop reads CASIIGGLAQETQYF. The CDR3 DNA sequence: TGTGCCAGCATCATCGGTGGACTAGCCCAAGAGACCCAGTACTTC.

The chain links TRBV18 to TRBJ2-3, with TRBD1 as a possible D gene (6 bases). The germline V and J ends were trimmed by 3 bases and 5 bases, with 9 bases remaining between them. Germline V gene sequence: CDR1 KGHSH, CDR2 LQKENI. The CDR3 sequence is 13 residues long. The CDR3 region is CASSPNRVDTQYF. The CDR3 DNA sequence: TGTGCCAGCTCACCGAACAGGGTAGATACGCAGTATTTT.

The chain combines TRBV12-3 or TRBV12-4 with TRBJ2-5; maybe TRBD2 (5 bases). The germline V and J ends were trimmed by 2 bases and 5 bases, with 9 bases remaining between them. The length of the CDR3 is 13 residues. In DNA, the CDR3 is TGTGCCAGCAGTTTATCCGGGGTTGAGACCCAGTACTTC. Translated, it gives CASSLSGVETQYF.

The table lists this clone with a count of one. V usage is TRBV19 and J usage is TRBJ2-3, with 13 nucleotides matching TRBD2. With V trimmed by 8 bases and J by 1 base, 0 bases remained unmatched. The CDR3 is 14 residues long. Germline V gene lookup returns CDR1 LNHDA and CDR2 SQIVND (reference sequence). CDR3 DNA: TGTGCCAGTGGGACTAGCGGGGGCACAGATACGCAGTATTTT. Translated: CASGTSGGTDTQYF.